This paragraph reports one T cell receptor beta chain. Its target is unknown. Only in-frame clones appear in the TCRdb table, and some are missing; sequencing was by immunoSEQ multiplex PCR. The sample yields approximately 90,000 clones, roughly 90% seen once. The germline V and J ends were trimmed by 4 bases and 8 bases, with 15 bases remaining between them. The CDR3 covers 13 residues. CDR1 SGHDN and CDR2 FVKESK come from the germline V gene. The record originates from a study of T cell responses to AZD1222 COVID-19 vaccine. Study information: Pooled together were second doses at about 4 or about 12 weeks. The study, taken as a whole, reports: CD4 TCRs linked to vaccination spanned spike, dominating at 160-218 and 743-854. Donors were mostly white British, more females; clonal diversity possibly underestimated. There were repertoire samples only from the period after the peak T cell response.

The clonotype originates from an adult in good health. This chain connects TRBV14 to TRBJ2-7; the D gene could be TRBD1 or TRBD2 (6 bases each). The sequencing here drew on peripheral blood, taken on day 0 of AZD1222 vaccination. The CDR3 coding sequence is TGTGCCAGCAGCCCCGCGGGGTGGGGGCAGCAGTACTTC. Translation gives CASSPAGWGQQYF.